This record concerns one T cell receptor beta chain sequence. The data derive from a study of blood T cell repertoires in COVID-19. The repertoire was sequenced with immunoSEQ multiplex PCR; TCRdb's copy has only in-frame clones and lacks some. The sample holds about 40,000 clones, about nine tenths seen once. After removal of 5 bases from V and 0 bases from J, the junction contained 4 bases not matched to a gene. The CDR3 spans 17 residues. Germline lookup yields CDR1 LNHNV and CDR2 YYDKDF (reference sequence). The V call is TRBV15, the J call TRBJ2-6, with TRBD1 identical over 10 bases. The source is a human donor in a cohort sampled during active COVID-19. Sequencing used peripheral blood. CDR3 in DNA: TGTGCCACCAGCTGGGGACAGGGGAGCTCTGGGGCCAACGTCCTGACTTTC. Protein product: CATSWGQGSSGANVLTF.